Presented here are 29 T cell receptor beta chains from one specimen sequenced in a study of OX40 agonist ivuxolimab in advanced cancers. Clones were sequenced by immunoSEQ multiplex PCR, and TCRdb holds only the in-frame ones, with some missing. The profile covers 72,000 or so clones, with 88% appearing a single time and about 0.9% taken by the ten largest. The sequences come from CD4+ or CD8+ T cells sorted from blood, collected in a trial of the OX40 agonist ivuxolimab. These receptors were taken from an adult with an advanced solid tumor such as melanoma, head and neck, liver or kidney cancer.

The chain recombines TRBV6-6 with TRBJ1-4; 7 bases map to TRBD1. The CDR3 loop spans 15 amino acids. The germline gives CDR1 MNHNY, CDR2 SVGAGI (reference sequence). Germline trimming cut 6 bases from V and 2 bases from J; bases unmatched to any gene: 6. In DNA form, the CDR3 reads TGTGCCAGCAGGGGAGTGGACAGGACTAATGAAAAACTGTTTTTT. Translation: CASRGVDRTNEKLFF.

The V and J genes are TRBV6-6 and TRBJ1-1; TRBD1 agrees at 9 bases. Unmatched junction bases numbered 10, after V lost 2 bases and J lost 6 bases. Germline V gives CDR1 MNHNY, CDR2 SVGAGI (reference sequence). The CDR3 is 16 amino acids. The CDR3 protein is CASSYIFGQGPSEAFF. The CDR3 nucleotides read TGTGCCAGCAGTTACATTTTCGGACAGGGGCCTTCTGAAGCTTTCTTT.

This chain connects TRBV7-3 to TRBJ2-1; D perhaps matches TRBD1 (6 bases). Germline CDR1 and CDR2: SGHTA and FQGTGA. This CDR3 comprises 14 residues. The V end was cut by 5 bases, the J end by 7 bases, with 15 bases between. DNA for the CDR3: TGTGCCAGCAGCCCACCGGGACACCCGAATGAGCAGTTCTTC. Protein: CASSPPGHPNEQFF.

V and J are TRBV30 and TRBJ2-3; the match to TRBD2 covers 9 bases. V lost 8 bases and J lost 6; bases outside the gene matches: 6. There are 12 residues in the CDR3. Germline V lookup: CDR1 GTSNPN, CDR2 SVGIG (reference sequence). The CDR3 DNA reads TGTGCCGGTAGCGGGAGTGAGGATACGCAGTATTTT. It is translated as CAGSGSEDTQYF.

V is TRBV29-1 and J is TRBJ2-7; D may be TRBD1 or TRBD2 (5 bases each). The V end lost 6 bases, the J end lost 4 bases, and 13 bases lay between the germline ends. Germline-derived CDR1 and CDR2 are SQVTM and ANQGSEA. The CDR3 spans 12 residues. This chain's CDR3 is CSVGPRVYEQYF. CDR3 DNA sequence: TGCAGCGTGGGACCAAGAGTTTACGAGCAGTACTTC.

V usage is TRBV7-2 and J usage is TRBJ2-7, with D possibly matching TRBD1 (6 bases). The CDR3 contains 13 residues. CDR1 is SGHTA, CDR2 FQGNSA, per germline. V lost 6 bases and J 0 bases, leaving 9 bases between the germline ends. DNA for the CDR3: TGTGCCAGCAGTCGGGACATCTCCTACGAGCAGTACTTC. Translated: CASSRDISYEQYF.

The genes are TRBV28 and TRBJ1-5; D possibly corresponds to TRBD1 (5 bases). The CDR3 covers 13 residues. Between the trimmed V and J ends, which lost 10 bases and 3 bases, there was a span of 13 bases. Germline V gene sequence: CDR1 MDHEN, CDR2 SYDVKM. The CDR3 reads CAIPGGYNQPQHF. In DNA form, the CDR3 reads TGTGCCATCCCGGGGGGGTACAATCAGCCCCAGCATTTT.

Concerning this clone: An end of the junction does not agree with germline; a read error may underlie this. The chain combines TRBV19 with TRBJ2-7; TRBD1 or TRBD2 may be the D gene (7 bases each). The CDR3 loop spans 14 amino acids. The V gene's germline CDR1 is LNHDA and CDR2 SQIVND (reference sequence). This CDR3 is CASGMGGGVYEQYF. CDR3 bases: TGTGCCAGTGGTATGGGAGGGGGCGTCTACGAGCAGTACTTC.

This chain links TRBV4-2 with TRBJ1-1; D gene unclear. The V and J ends lost 0 bases and 3 bases respectively, with 11 bases between them. Germline lookup yields CDR1 LGHNA and CDR2 YNFKEQ. The CDR3 sequence is 15 residues long. This CDR3 reads CASSQDITTDTEAFF. The CDR3 DNA reads as TGTGCCAGCAGCCAAGATATAACAACAGACACTGAAGCTTTCTTT.

J is TRBJ1-1 and V is TRBV19, with 7 bases identical to TRBD1. The CDR3 extends over 17 amino acids. Germline CDR1 reads LNHDA; CDR2 reads SQIVND (reference sequence). With V trimmed by 4 bases and J by 1 base, 12 bases remained unmatched. The CDR3 sequence is CASSRDGGGRRNTEAFF. Here the CDR3 DNA reads TGTGCCAGTAGTAGGGATGGAGGGGGCAGGAGGAACACTGAAGCTTTCTTT.

The chain carries TRBV11-2 and TRBJ2-7; 9 bases map to TRBD2. Germline-derived CDR1 and CDR2 are SGHAT and FQNNGV. The CDR3 contains 15 residues. Trimming took 4 bases from V and 1 from J; bases not matched to a gene: 5. CDR3 in DNA: TGTGCCAGCAGCTCTAGCGGGGAGGGGTCCTACGAGCAGTACTTC. It specifies CASSSSGEGSYEQYF.

The V call is TRBV6-5, the J call TRBJ1-1; tentatively, D is TRBD1 (5 bases). V was pared by 6 bases and J by 1 base, with 12 bases between. The CDR3 length is 14 residues. CDR1 and CDR2 (germline): MNHEY, SVGAGI. CDR3 protein: CASRPTGANTEAFF. Here the CDR3 DNA reads TGTGCCAGCAGGCCGACTGGGGCGAACACTGAAGCTTTCTTT.

The genes are TRBV19 and TRBJ1-1; D is unclear. Germline assignment: CDR1 LNHDA and CDR2 SQIVND (reference sequence). CDR3 length: 13 amino acids. Deletions cut 4 bases from V and 2 bases from J, with 8 bases between. The CDR3 loop reads CASSRRSNTEAFF. The CDR3 DNA reads TGTGCCAGTAGTAGGCGAAGCAACACTGAAGCTTTCTTT.

V and J are TRBV9 and TRBJ1-5; D is unclear. Deletions cut 4 bases from V and 6 bases from J, with 14 bases between. The CDR3 totals 14 residues. Germline CDR1 is SGDLS and CDR2 is YYNGEE. The CDR3 loop is CASSLRPGGQPQHF. The CDR3 DNA reads as TGTGCCAGCAGCCTCCGACCCGGCGGTCAGCCCCAGCATTTT.

The rearrangement joins TRBV5-6 to TRBJ1-4; 7 bases are a match to TRBD1. Germline values: CDR1 SGHDT, CDR2 YYEEEE. The V segment lost 4 bases and the J segment 8 bases; nucleotides outside the gene matches: 11. The CDR3 spans 15 residues. Written as DNA, the CDR3 is TGTGCCAGCAGCATAATCAGGGGGTCAGCGGAAAAACTGTTTTTT. It specifies CASSIIRGSAEKLFF.

The V gene is TRBV5-4, the J gene TRBJ2-2, with 9 bases identical to TRBD1. CDR1 and CDR2 (germline): SGHNT, YYREEE (reference sequence). CDR3 length: 16 amino acids. The trim removed 4 bases at V and 4 bases at J, leaving 8 bases unmatched. The CDR3 loop reads CASSAGQGGGTGELFF. The CDR3 bases are TGTGCCAGCAGCGCGGGACAGGGAGGCGGCACCGGGGAGCTGTTTTTT.

The V and J genes are TRBV11-2 and TRBJ2-5; perhaps TRBD2 as D (5 bases). Trimming took 3 bases from V and 5 from J, leaving 10 bases between them. CDR3 length equals 13 residues. Germline V gives CDR1 SGHAT, CDR2 FQNNGV. This CDR3 is CASSFGLGETQYF. CDR3 coding DNA: TGTGCCAGCAGCTTCGGACTGGGGGAGACCCAGTACTTC. Full variable domain (missing parts from reference TRBV11-2 and TRBJ2-5): EAGVAQSPRYKIIEKRQSVAFWCNPISGHATLYWYQQILGQGPKLLIQFQNNGVVDDSQLPKDRFSAERLKGVDSTLKIQPAKLEDSAVYLCASSFGLGETQYFGPGTRLLVL.

The chain carries TRBV10-3 and TRBJ2-5; a possible D gene is TRBD1 (6 bases). V was clipped by 2 bases and J by 5 bases, with 12 bases between them. This CDR3 region has 14 residues. Germline V CDR1 and CDR2: ENHRY, SYGVKD. CDR3 loop: CAISENGQLETQYF. In DNA, the CDR3 is TGTGCCATCAGTGAGAATGGACAGTTGGAGACCCAGTACTTC.

The genes are TRBV2 and TRBJ1-5; 11 positions agree with TRBD1. The trim removed 7 bases at V and 4 bases at J, leaving 3 bases unmatched. Germline CDR1 is SNHLY and CDR2 is FYNNEI. This CDR3 has 14 residues. The CDR3 protein is CASKWDRGNQPQHF. CDR3 nucleotides: TGTGCCAGCAAATGGGACAGGGGGAATCAGCCCCAGCATTTT.

This chain uses TRBV7-3 with TRBJ2-6; D could derive from TRBD1 or TRBD2 (5 bases each). The V end lost 4 bases, the J end lost 1 base, and 8 bases lay between the germline ends. The CDR3 extends over 15 amino acids. Looked up from germline, CDR1 is SGHTA and CDR2 is FQGTGA. The CDR3 region has the DNA TGTGCCAGCAGCTCAGGGAGATCTGGGGCCAACGTCCTGACTTTC. This sequence encodes CASSSGRSGANVLTF.

For this clone: Just one base apart from a much larger clone, this may be a read error. The identical CDR3 is also encoded by other nucleotide sequences in the sample. J is TRBJ2-2 and V is TRBV4-3; tentatively, D is TRBD2 (6 bases). V lost 0 bases and J lost 6, with 11 bases in between. Per germline, CDR1 LGHNA and CDR2 YSLEER. The CDR3 is made up of 15 amino acids. CDR3 sequence reads: CASSQEGRDSGELFF. CDR3 DNA sequence: TGCGCCAGCAGCCAAGAGGGGCGGGACTCCGGGGAGCTGTTTTTT.

This chain links TRBV5-5 with TRBJ2-7; possibly TRBD2 for D (5 bases). The germline V gene encodes CDR1 SGHKS and CDR2 YYEKEE (reference sequence). The length of the CDR3 is 16 residues. The V and J ends lost 0 bases and 6 bases respectively, with 19 bases between them. The CDR3 bases are TGTGCCAGCAGCTTGGCCGGCGAAGCGGTCCTCCGCGAGCAGTACTTC. This gives the protein CASSLAGEAVLREQYF.

The rearrangement uses TRBV7-6 and TRBJ2-1, with 12 bases that match TRBD2. CDR3 length: 16 amino acids. Germline-derived CDR1 and CDR2 are SGHVS and FNYEAQ. With 1 base clipped from V and 2 bases from J, the junction kept 0 bases outside the gene matches. As DNA, the CDR3 is TGTGCCAGCAGCTTAGGGACTAGCGGGGCCTACAATGAGCAGTTCTTC. Translated, it gives CASSLGTSGAYNEQFF.

The chain uses TRBV19 and TRBJ1-1, with 7 bases matching TRBD1. Germline CDR1 reads LNHDA; CDR2 reads SQIVND (reference sequence). The CDR3 is 14 residues long. After removal of 4 bases from V and 3 bases from J, the junction contained 5 bases not matched to a gene. The chain's CDR3 is CASSRGTEYTEAFF. Here the CDR3 DNA reads TGTGCCAGTAGTAGGGGGACAGAATACACTGAAGCTTTCTTT.

The chain joins TRBV5-1 to TRBJ1-1; D perhaps matches TRBD1 (6 bases). CDR1 and CDR2 from the germline V gene are SGHRS and YFSETQ. Trimming pared 2 bases from V and 1 base from J, leaving 9 bases between. The CDR3 has 14 amino acids. CDR3 protein: CASSFQTGNTEAFF. Here the CDR3 DNA reads TGCGCCAGCAGCTTCCAGACAGGGAACACTGAAGCTTTCTTT. The whole variable domain, filled in from reference TRBV5-1 and TRBJ1-1, reads KAGVTQTPRYLIKTRGQQVTLSCSPISGHRSVSWYQQTPGQGLQFLFEYFSETQRNKGNFPGRFSGRQFSNSRSEMNVSTLELGDSALYLCASSFQTGNTEAFFGQGTRLTVV.

This clone was seen a single time. The CDR3 DNA follows: TGCAGTGCTAGTGGGGGTGAGCAGTTCTTC. This encodes CSASGGEQFF. The rearrangement joins TRBV20-1 to TRBJ2-1; TRBD1 or TRBD2 may be the D gene (5 bases each). There are 10 residues in the CDR3. Trimming left V 3 bases short and J 9 bases short, with 6 bases between. Germline assignment: CDR1 DFQATT and CDR2 SNEGSKA (reference sequence).

The table lists this clone with a count of one. A much larger clone differs from this one at a single base, so this may be a read error. The sample has other DNA sequences that encode this CDR3 too. The chain couples TRBV5-4 to TRBJ2-2, with a possible D match to TRBD1 (6 bases). Germline CDR1 reads SGHNT; CDR2 reads YYREEE (reference sequence). V dropped 4 bases and J dropped 3 bases, with 16 bases sitting between them. The CDR3 runs to 16 residues. The CDR3 spells CASSLARGYDTGELFF. In DNA, the CDR3 is TGTGCCAGCAGCCTGGCTAGGGGGTATGACACCGGGGAGCTGTTTTTT. The full variable domain, with the rest looked up from reference TRBV5-4 and TRBJ2-2, is ETGVTQSPTHLIKTRGQQVTLRCSSQSGHNTVSWYQQALGQGPQFIFQYYREEENGRGNFPPRFSGLQFPNYSSELNVNALELDDSALYLCASSLARGYDTGELFFGEGSRLTVL.

J is TRBJ1-4 and V is TRBV5-1; possible D gene TRBD1, 6 bases. CDR1 is SGHRS and CDR2 is YFSETQ in the germline V gene. This CDR3 is 16 amino acids long. Trimming left V 4 bases short and J 3 bases short, with 16 bases between. The CDR3 reads CASSPAPTGPNEKLFF. In nucleotides, the CDR3 is TGCGCCAGCAGCCCAGCACCCACAGGGCCTAATGAAAAACTGTTTTTT.

J is TRBJ2-7 and V is TRBV5-1; TRBD2 aligns across 9 bases. Germline CDR1 SGHRS, CDR2 YFSETQ. The J segment lost 3 bases and the V segment lost 2 bases, leaving 9 bases of the junction unmatched. CDR3 length: 16 amino acids. The CDR3, as DNA: TGCGCCAGCAGCTTAGGGACTAGCCGACTAAACTACGAGCAGTACTTC. Residues: CASSLGTSRLNYEQYF. The complete variable domain, with remaining parts taken from reference TRBV5-1 and TRBJ2-7, reads KAGVTQTPRYLIKTRGQQVTLSCSPISGHRSVSWYQQTPGQGLQFLFEYFSETQRNKGNFPGRFSGRQFSNSRSEMNVSTLELGDSALYLCASSLGTSRLNYEQYFGPGTRLTVT.